Sequencing of this T cell receptor beta chain was carried out in a study of blood T cell repertoires in COVID-19. Study overall: The United States, Italy and Spain provided the acute and convalescent COVID-19 samples. T cells, B-cell-depleted T cells, or PBMCs supplied cDNA or gDNA.

Germline V lookup: CDR1 LGHNA, CDR2 YNFKEQ. V was trimmed by 0 bases and J by 0 bases, leaving 8 bases between them. The CDR3 is 15 amino acids. Original processing methods: Cell counts per sample came from amplifying reference gene primers. Profiling relied on immunoSEQ multiplex PCR, and the TCRdb table lists in-frame clones only, not all of them. The D gene and trimming were derived from the DNA, and the V and J assignments and clone size from that table. The sample yields 120,000 or so clones, 80% to 90% seen once. Specimen: peripheral blood. The chain recombines TRBV4-2 with TRBJ1-1, with a possible D match to TRBD1 (5 bases). This sequence originates from a man aged 70 or older with active or convalescent COVID-19. CDR3 DNA sequence: TGTGCCAGCAGCCAAGATCAGGGCTTGAACACTGAAGCTTTCTTT. Amino acids: CASSQDQGLNTEAFF.